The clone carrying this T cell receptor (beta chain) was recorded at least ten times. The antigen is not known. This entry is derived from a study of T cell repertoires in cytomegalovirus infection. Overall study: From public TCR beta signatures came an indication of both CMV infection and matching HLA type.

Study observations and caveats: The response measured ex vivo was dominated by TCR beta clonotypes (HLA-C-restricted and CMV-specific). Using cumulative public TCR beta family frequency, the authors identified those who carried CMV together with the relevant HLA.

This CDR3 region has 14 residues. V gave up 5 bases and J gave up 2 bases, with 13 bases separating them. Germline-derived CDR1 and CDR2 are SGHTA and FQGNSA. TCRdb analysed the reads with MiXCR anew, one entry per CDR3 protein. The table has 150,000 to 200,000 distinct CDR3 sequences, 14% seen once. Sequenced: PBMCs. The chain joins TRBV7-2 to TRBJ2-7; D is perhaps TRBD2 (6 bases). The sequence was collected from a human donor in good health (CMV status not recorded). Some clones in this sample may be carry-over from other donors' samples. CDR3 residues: CASSRRGGTYEQYF. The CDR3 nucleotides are TGTGCCAGCAGCCGTAGGGGAGGAACCTACGAGCAGTACTTC.